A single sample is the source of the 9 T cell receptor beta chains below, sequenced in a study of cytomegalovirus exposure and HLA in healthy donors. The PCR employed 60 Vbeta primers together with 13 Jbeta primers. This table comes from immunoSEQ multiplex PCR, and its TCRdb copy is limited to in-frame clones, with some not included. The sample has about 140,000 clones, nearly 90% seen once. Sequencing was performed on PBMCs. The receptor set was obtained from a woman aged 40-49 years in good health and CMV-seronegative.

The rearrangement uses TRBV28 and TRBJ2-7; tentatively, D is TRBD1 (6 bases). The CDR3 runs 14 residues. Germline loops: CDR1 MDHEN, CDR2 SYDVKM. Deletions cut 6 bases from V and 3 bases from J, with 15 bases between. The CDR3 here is CASSQGLRRYEQYF. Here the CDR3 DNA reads TGTGCCAGCAGCCAGGGGTTACGACGCTACGAGCAGTACTTC.

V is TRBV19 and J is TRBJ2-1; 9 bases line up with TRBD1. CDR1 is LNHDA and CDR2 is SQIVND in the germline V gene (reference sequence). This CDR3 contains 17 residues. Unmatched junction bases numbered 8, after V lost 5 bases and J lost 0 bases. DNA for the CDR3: TGTGCCAGTAGTGAGCGGACAGGGGTCCTCTCCTACAATGAGCAGTTCTTC. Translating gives CASSERTGVLSYNEQFF.

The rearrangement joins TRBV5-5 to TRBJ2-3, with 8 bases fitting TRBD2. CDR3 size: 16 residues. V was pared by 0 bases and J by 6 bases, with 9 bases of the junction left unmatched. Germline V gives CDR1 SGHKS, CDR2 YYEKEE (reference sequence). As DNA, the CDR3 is TGTGCCAGCAGCTTGGCGGGGCTAGCGGGCCCCGATACGCAGTATTTT. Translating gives CASSLAGLAGPDTQYF.

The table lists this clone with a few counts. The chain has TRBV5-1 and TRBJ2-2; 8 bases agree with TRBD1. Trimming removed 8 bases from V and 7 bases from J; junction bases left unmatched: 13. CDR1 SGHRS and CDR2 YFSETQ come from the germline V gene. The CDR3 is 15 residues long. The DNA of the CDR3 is TGCGCCAGTTCCTGGACAGGGCCGAGAGACGGGGAGCTGTTTTTT. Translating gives CASSWTGPRDGELFF. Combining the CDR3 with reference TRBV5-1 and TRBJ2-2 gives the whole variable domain KAGVTQTPRYLIKTRGQQVTLSCSPISGHRSVSWYQQTPGQGLQFLFEYFSETQRNKGNFPGRFSGRQFSNSRSEMNVSTLELGDSALYLCASSWTGPRDGELFFGEGSRLTVL.

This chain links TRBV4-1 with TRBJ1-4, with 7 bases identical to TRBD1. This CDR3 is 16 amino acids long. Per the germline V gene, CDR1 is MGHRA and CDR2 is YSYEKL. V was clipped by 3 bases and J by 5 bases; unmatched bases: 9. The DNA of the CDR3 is TGCGCCAGCAGCCACCCCTGGGACAGTAGGAATGAAAAACTGTTTTTT. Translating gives CASSHPWDSRNEKLFF.

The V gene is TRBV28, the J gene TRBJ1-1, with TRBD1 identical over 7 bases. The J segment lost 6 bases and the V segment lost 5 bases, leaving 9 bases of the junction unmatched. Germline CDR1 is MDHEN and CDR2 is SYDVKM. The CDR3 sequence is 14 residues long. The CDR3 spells CASSHDRDHPEAFF. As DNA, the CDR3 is TGTGCCAGCAGTCACGACAGGGATCATCCTGAAGCTTTCTTT.

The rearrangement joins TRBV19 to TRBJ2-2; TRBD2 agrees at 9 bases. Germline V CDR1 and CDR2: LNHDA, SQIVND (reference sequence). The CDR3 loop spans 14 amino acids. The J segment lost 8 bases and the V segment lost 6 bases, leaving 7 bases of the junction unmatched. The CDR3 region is CASRRLAAKGELFF. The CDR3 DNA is TGTGCCAGTAGACGACTAGCGGCCAAAGGGGAGCTGTTTTTT. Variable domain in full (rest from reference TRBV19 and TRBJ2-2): DGGITQSPKYLFRKEGQNVTLSCEQNLNHDAMYWYRQDPGQGLRLIYYSQIVNDFQKGDIAEGYSVSREKKESFPLTVTSAQKNPTAFYLCASRRLAAKGELFFGEGSRLTVL.

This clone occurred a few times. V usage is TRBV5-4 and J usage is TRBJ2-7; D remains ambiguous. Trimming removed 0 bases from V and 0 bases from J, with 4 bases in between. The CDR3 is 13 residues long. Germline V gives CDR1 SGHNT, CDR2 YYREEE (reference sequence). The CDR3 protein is CASSLVSSYEQYF. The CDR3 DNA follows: TGTGCCAGCAGCTTGGTTAGCTCCTACGAGCAGTACTTC.

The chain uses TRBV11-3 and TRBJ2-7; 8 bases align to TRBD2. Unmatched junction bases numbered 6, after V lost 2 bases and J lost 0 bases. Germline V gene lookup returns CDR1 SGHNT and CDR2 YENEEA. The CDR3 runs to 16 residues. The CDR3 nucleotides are TGTGCCAGCAGCTTACCCATAGCGGGAAGCTCCTACGAGCAGTACTTC. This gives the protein CASSLPIAGSSYEQYF.